A selection of T cell receptor beta chains follows, all from one sample in a study of cytomegalovirus exposure and HLA in healthy donors. Sequenced by immunoSEQ multiplex PCR; TCRdb stores in-frame clones only, minus some. This sample has roughly 54,000 clones; approximately 82% occur once, and the top ten carry 2.9%. Sample: PBMCs. The receptor source for this set is a man in his fifties in good health and CMV-seronegative. The CDR3 runs from the conserved cysteine through the conserved F or W. The order of the fields is V gene, clone size, J gene, D gene, CDR3 protein, CDR3 DNA. D genes are given only for firm matches. Clone size is stated in some rows and not others, as once, few, many or a class when expanded.

>TRBV7-2|NA|TRBJ2-5|NA
CASNRQPGTQYF
TGTGCCAGCAACCGACAGCCGGGGACCCAGTACTTC
>TRBV6-6|NA|TRBJ1-3|NA
CASTPRGVGNTIYF
TGTGCCAGCACTCCCCGCGGGGTTGGAAACACCATATATTTT
>TRBV4-3|NA|TRBJ1-4|NA
CASSQDGKFNEKLFF
TGCGCCAGCAGCCAAGACGGGAAGTTCAATGAAAAACTGTTTTTT
>TRBV6-5|NA|TRBJ2-7|TRBD1
CASSYSRTGSQEQYF
TGTGCCAGCAGTTACTCAAGGACAGGGTCACAGGAGCAGTACTTC
>TRBV6-1|NA|TRBJ1-2|NA
CASSQFPGRGNGYTF
TGTGCCAGCAGCCAATTCCCGGGACGGGGGAATGGCTACACCTTC
>TRBV15|NA|TRBJ1-1|NA
CATSRVGGTEAFF
TGTGCCACCAGCAGAGTAGGGGGTACTGAAGCTTTCTTT
>TRBV28|NA|TRBJ2-7|TRBD1
CASSGGQGNEQYF
TGTGCCAGCAGTGGGGGACAGGGCAACGAGCAGTACTTC
>TRBV28|NA|TRBJ1-1|NA
CASSLTGERIGNTEAFF
TGTGCCAGCAGTTTGACGGGAGAAAGAATAGGGAACACTGAAGCTTTCTTT
>TRBV25-1|NA|TRBJ1-6|NA
CASSETGKGHSPLHF
TGTGCCAGCAGTGAAACAGGGAAAGGACATTCACCCCTCCACTTT
>TRBV7-9|NA|TRBJ2-7|TRBD1
CASSLPGTASYEQYF
TGTGCCAGCAGCCTGCCCGGGACAGCCTCCTACGAGCAGTACTTC
>TRBV4-1|NA|TRBJ2-7|NA
CASSQDGGQGLDEQYF
TGCGCCAGCAGCCAAGATGGGGGACAAGGGCTGGACGAGCAGTACTTC
>TRBV6-5|NA|TRBJ1-3|NA
CASSYRASGNTIYF
TGTGCCAGCAGTTACAGAGCATCTGGAAACACCATATATTTT
>TRBV5-1|NA|TRBJ2-3|NA
CASSLADKYTQYF
TGCGCCAGCAGCTTGGCCGACAAGTATACGCAGTATTTT
>TRBV28|NA|TRBJ2-1|NA
CASSLQGSEQFF
TGTGCCAGCAGTTTACAGGGTTCTGAGCAGTTCTTC
>TRBV14|NA|TRBJ1-3|NA
CASSRGGPGNTIYF
TGTGCCAGCAGCCGGGGGGGGCCTGGAAACACCATATATTTT
>TRBV6-5|NA|TRBJ2-3|NA
CASSRRGRTDTQYF
TGTGCCAGCAGTCGCAGGGGCCGCACAGATACGCAGTATTTT
>TRBV29-1|few|TRBJ2-5|NA
CSARWVGETQYF
TGCAGCGCCCGCTGGGTCGGGGAGACCCAGTACTTC
>TRBV6-5|NA|TRBJ2-7|TRBD1
CASSYGTGGSDEQYF
TGTGCCAGCAGTTACGGGACAGGGGGCTCGGACGAGCAGTACTTC
>TRBV7-9|once|TRBJ2-7|NA
CASIGVGDEQYF
TGTGCCAGCATCGGAGTAGGGGACGAGCAGTACTTC
>TRBV11-1|NA|TRBJ1-5|NA
CASSLDWSQPQHF
TGTGCCAGCAGCTTAGATTGGAGTCAGCCCCAGCATTTT
>TRBV5-4|NA|TRBJ1-2|NA
CASSLSARENYGYTF
TGTGCCAGCAGCTTGTCCGCCAGGGAAAACTATGGCTACACCTTC
>TRBV19|NA|TRBJ2-3|TRBD2
CASSIDRGGISTDTQYF
TGTGCCAGTAGTATAGATCGGGGGGGGATCAGCACAGATACGCAGTATTTT
>TRBV5-1|NA|TRBJ2-1|TRBD2
CASSYSGGVTYNEQFF
TGCGCCAGCAGTTATAGCGGGGGGGTCACCTACAATGAGCAGTTCTTC
>TRBV9|NA|TRBJ2-1|TRBD2
CASSVVGAGGYNEQFF
TGTGCCAGCAGCGTAGTTGGGGCGGGGGGCTACAATGAGCAGTTCTTC
>TRBV27|NA|TRBJ2-7|TRBD2
CASKTGTSGGTYEQYF
TGTGCCAGCAAAACCGGGACTAGCGGGGGTACCTACGAGCAGTACTTC
>TRBV7-2|NA|TRBJ2-5|TRBD2
CASTPSGGALETQYF
TGTGCCAGCACACCTAGCGGGGGGGCCCTTGAGACCCAGTACTTC
>TRBV11-2|NA|TRBJ1-1|TRBD1
CASSKDRGLTEAFF
TGTGCCAGCAGCAAGGACAGGGGGCTTACTGAAGCTTTCTTT
>TRBV9|once|TRBJ2-7|TRBD1
CASSVTGLIGEQYF
TGTGCCAGCAGCGTGACAGGGTTAATCGGAGAGCAGTACTTC
>TRBV29-1|NA|TRBJ2-1|NA
CSAKVQGRSEQFF
TGCAGCGCGAAAGTCCAGGGGCGCTCTGAGCAGTTCTTC
>TRBV6-5|NA|TRBJ2-4|NA
CASSYRSSLAKNIQYF
TGTGCCAGCAGTTACCGGTCAAGCCTAGCCAAAAACATTCAGTACTTC
>TRBV2|once|TRBJ1-5|NA
CASSVRPGGNQPQHF
TGTGCCAGCAGTGTCCGCCCAGGGGGCAATCAGCCCCAGCATTTT
>TRBV30|NA|TRBJ2-7|NA
CASAVGQYEQYF
TGTGCTTCCGCTGTGGGGCAGTACGAGCAGTACTTC
>TRBV5-1|NA|TRBJ1-6|TRBD1
CASSLGQGNSPLHF
TGCGCCAGCAGCTTGGGACAGGGGAATTCACCCCTCCACTTT
>TRBV5-1|NA|TRBJ1-2|TRBD1
CASSLGQGAGIYGYTF
TGCGCCAGCAGCTTGGGACAGGGGGCAGGGATCTATGGCTACACCTTC
>TRBV4-3|NA|TRBJ2-1|NA
CASSQEAFAEQFF
TGCGCCAGCAGCCAAGAAGCATTCGCTGAGCAGTTCTTC
>TRBV5-1|NA|TRBJ1-5|NA
CASSQGQNQPQHF
TGCGCCAGCAGTCAAGGACAGAATCAGCCCCAGCATTTT
>TRBV7-3|NA|TRBJ2-5|TRBD2
CASSLVGTKETQYF
TGTGCCAGCAGCTTAGTAGGGACTAAAGAGACCCAGTACTTC
>TRBV29-1|once|TRBJ2-3|NA
CSVEGFGGLSTDTQYF
TGCAGCGTTGAAGGGTTCGGGGGGCTTAGCACAGATACGCAGTATTTT
>TRBV27|few|TRBJ2-3|NA
CASSLIRGSTDTQYF
TGTGCCAGCAGTTTAATCAGGGGTAGCACAGATACGCAGTATTTT
>TRBV30|NA|TRBJ2-1|TRBD2
CAWSKIAGGFLDEQFF
TGTGCCTGGAGTAAGATAGCGGGGGGTTTTTTGGATGAGCAGTTCTTC
>TRBV19|NA|TRBJ2-3|NA
CASSQPGLRSGTQYF
TGTGCCAGTAGTCAACCGGGACTCCGGTCGGGTACGCAGTATTTT
>TRBV7-2|NA|TRBJ1-1|NA
CASSLGGQSSEAFF
TGTGCCAGCAGCTTAGGGGGGCAGTCTTCTGAAGCTTTCTTT
>TRBV7-3|NA|TRBJ2-7|TRBD2
CASSWNPASGAYEQYF
TGTGCCAGCAGCTGGAACCCGGCTAGCGGGGCCTACGAGCAGTACTTC
>TRBV6-6|NA|TRBJ1-2|NA
CASSYGGNYGYTF
TGTGCCAGCAGTTATGGAGGGAACTATGGCTACACCTTC
>TRBV19|once|TRBJ1-5|NA
CASSIDQGAGPSNQPQHF
TGTGCCAGTAGTATAGATCAAGGGGCGGGACCAAGCAATCAGCCCCAGCATTTT
>TRBV5-4|NA|TRBJ2-2|TRBD2
CASSLAAGGAGELFF
TGTGCCAGCAGCTTGGCTGCGGGGGGCGCCGGGGAGCTGTTTTTT
>TRBV9|NA|TRBJ2-2|NA
CASSVGAERTGELFF
TGTGCCAGCAGCGTGGGGGCCGAGAGGACCGGGGAGCTGTTTTTT
>TRBV6-6|few|TRBJ2-7|NA
CASSLDLGLEQYF
TGTGCCAGCAGCCTAGACCTGGGTCTCGAGCAGTACTTC
>TRBV4-1|NA|TRBJ1-2|NA
CASSQVGENYGYTF
TGCGCCAGCAGCCAAGTAGGGGAAAACTATGGCTACACCTTC